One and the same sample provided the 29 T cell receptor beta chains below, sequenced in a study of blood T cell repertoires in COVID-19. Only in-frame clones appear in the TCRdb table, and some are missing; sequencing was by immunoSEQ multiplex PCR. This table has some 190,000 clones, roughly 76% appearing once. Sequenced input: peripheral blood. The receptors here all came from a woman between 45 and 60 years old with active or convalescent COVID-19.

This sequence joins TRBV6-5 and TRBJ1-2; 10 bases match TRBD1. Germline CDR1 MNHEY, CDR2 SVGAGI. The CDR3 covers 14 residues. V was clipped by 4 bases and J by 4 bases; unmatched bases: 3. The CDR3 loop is CASSLRDRGYGYTF. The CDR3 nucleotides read TGTGCCAGCAGTTTACGGGACAGGGGCTATGGCTACACCTTC.

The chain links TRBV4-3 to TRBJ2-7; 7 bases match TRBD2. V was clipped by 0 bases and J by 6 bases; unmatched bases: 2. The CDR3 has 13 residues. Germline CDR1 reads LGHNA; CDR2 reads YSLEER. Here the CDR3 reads CASSQEGGGEQYF. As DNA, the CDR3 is TGCGCCAGCAGCCAAGAGGGGGGGGGCGAGCAGTACTTC.

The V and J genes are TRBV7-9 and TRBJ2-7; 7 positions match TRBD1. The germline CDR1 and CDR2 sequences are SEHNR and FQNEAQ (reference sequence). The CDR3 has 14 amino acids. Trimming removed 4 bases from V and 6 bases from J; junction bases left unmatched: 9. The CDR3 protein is CASSSGQWNSEQYF. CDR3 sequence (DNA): TGTGCCAGCAGCTCGGGACAGTGGAACTCCGAGCAGTACTTC.

The CDR3 bases are TGTGCCAGCTCACCTCCAACGGTCGGGGATACGCAGTATTTT. Amino acids: CASSPPTVGDTQYF. The chain combines TRBV18 with TRBJ2-3; the D is unclear. This CDR3 region has 14 residues. The germline V gene has CDR1 KGHSH and CDR2 LQKENI. V was pared by 3 bases and J by 6 bases, with 13 bases between. Supplemented by reference TRBV18 and TRBJ2-3, the full variable domain reads NAGVMQNPRHLVRRRGQEARLRCSPMKGHSHVYWYRQLPEEGLKFMVYLQKENIIDESGMPKERFSAEFPKEGPSILRIQQVVRGDSAAYFCASSPPTVGDTQYFGPGTRLTVL.

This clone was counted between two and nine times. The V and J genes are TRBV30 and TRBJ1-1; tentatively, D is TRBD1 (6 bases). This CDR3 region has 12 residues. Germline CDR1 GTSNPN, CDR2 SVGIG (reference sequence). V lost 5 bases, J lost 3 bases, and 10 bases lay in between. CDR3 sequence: CAWGEGDTEAFF. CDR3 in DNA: TGTGCCTGGGGAGAGGGGGACACTGAAGCTTTCTTT.

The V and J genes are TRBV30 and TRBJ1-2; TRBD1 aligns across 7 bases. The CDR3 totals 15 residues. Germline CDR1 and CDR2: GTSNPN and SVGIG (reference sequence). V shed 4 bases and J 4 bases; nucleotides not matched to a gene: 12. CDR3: CAWTDRMAFGYGYTF. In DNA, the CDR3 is TGTGCCTGGACGGACAGGATGGCCTTCGGCTATGGCTACACCTTC.

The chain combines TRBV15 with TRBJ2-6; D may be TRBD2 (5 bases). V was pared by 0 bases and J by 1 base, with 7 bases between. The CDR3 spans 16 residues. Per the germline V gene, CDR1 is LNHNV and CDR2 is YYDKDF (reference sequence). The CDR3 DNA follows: TGTGCCACCAGCAGAGATACGGGGTCTGGGGCCAACGTCCTGACTTTC. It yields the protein CATSRDTGSGANVLTF.

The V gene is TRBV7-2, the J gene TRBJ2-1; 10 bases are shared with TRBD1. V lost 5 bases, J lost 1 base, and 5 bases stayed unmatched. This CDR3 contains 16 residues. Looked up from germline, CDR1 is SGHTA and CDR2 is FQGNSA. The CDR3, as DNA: TGTGCCAGCAGCAAACGGGACAGGGGTTCCTACAATGAGCAGTTCTTC. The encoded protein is CASSKRDRGSYNEQFF.

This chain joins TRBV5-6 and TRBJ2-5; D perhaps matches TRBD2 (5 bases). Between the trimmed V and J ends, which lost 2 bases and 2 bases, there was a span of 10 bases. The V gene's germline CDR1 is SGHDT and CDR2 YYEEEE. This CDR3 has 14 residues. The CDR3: CASSFYTSQETQYF. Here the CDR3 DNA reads TGTGCCAGCAGCTTTTATACTAGTCAAGAGACCCAGTACTTC.

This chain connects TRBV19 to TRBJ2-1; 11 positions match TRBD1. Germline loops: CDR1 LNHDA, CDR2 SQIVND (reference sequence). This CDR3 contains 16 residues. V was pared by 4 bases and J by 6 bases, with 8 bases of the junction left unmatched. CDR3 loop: CASSTPGQGAGNEQFF. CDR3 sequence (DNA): TGTGCCAGTAGTACCCCCGGACAGGGGGCAGGCAATGAGCAGTTCTTC.

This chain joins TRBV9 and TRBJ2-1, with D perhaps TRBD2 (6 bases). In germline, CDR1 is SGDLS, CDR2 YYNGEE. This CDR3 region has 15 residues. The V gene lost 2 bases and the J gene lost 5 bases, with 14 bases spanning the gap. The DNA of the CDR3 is TGTGCCAGCAGCGTCTTGCAGGGAGGAGACAATGAGCAGTTCTTC. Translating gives CASSVLQGGDNEQFF. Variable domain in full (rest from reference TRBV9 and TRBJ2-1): DSGVTQTPKHLITATGQRVTLRCSPRSGDLSVYWYQQSLDQGLQFLIQYYNGEERAKGNILERFSAQQFPDLHSELNLSSLELGDSALYFCASSVLQGGDNEQFFGPGTRLTVL.

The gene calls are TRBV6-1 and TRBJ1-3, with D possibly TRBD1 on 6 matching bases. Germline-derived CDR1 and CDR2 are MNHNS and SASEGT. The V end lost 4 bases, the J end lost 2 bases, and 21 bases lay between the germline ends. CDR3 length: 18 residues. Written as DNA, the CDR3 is TGTGCCAGCAGTGTAACTCACTCCAGGGGTAAGGCTGGAAACACCATATATTTT. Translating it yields CASSVTHSRGKAGNTIYF.

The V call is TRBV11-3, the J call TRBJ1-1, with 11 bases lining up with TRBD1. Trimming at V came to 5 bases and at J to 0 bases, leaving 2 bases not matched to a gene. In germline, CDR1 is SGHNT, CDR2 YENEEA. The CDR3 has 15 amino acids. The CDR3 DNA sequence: TGTGCCAGCAGCGCGGGACAGGGGGTGAACACTGAAGCTTTCTTT. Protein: CASSAGQGVNTEAFF.

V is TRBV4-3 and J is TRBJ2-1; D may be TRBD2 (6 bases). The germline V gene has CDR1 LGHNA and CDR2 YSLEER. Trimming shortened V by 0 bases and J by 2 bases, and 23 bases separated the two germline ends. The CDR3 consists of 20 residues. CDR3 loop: CASSQDVLSGWEATYNEQFF. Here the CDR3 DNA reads TGCGCCAGCAGCCAAGACGTTTTATCGGGTTGGGAGGCCACCTACAATGAGCAGTTCTTC.

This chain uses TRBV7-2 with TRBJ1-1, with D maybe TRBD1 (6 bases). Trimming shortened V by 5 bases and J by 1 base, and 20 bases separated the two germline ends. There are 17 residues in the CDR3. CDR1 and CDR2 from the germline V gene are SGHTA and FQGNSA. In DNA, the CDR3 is TGTGCCAGCAGCCGGACCGGGACAAGGGGGAAGAACACTGAAGCTTTCTTT. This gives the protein CASSRTGTRGKNTEAFF.

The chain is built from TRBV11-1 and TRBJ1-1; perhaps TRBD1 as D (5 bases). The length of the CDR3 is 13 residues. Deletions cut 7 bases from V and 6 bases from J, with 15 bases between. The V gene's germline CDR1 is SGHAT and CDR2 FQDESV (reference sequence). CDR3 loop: CASTPELRAEAFF. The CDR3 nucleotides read TGTGCCAGCACCCCCGAACTCAGGGCTGAAGCTTTCTTT.

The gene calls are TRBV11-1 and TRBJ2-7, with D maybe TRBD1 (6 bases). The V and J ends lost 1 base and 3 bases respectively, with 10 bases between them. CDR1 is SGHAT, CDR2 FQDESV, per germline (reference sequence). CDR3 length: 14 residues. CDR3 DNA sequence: TGTGCCAGCAGCTTAGAGAGGGGGAACTACGAGCAGTACTTC. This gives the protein CASSLERGNYEQYF.

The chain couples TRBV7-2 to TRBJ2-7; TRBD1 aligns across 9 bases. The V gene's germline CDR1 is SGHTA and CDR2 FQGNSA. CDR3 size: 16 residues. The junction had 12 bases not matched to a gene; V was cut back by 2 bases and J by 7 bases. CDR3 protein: CASSLKGGQGTGEQYF. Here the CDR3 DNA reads TGTGCCAGCAGCTTAAAAGGAGGACAGGGGACGGGGGAGCAGTACTTC. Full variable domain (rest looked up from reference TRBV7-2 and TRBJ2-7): GAGVSQSPSNKVTEKGKDVELRCDPISGHTALYWYRQSLGQGLEFLIYFQGNSAPDKSGLPSDRFSAERTGGSVSTLTIQRTQQEDSAVYLCASSLKGGQGTGEQYFGPGTRLTVT.

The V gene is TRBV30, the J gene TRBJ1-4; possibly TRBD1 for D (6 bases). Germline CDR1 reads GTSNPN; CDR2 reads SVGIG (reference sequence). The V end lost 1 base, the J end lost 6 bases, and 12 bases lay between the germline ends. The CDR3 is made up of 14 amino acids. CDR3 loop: CAWSDDRHHEKLFF. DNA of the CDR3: TGTGCCTGGAGTGACGACAGGCATCATGAAAAACTGTTTTTT.

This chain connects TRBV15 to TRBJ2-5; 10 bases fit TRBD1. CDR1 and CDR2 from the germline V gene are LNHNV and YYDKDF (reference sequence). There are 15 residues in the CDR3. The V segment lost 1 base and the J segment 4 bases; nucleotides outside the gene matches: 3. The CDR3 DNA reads TGTGCCACCAGCAGAGGCGGGACAGGGGCAGAGACCCAGTACTTC. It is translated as CATSRGGTGAETQYF.

CDR3 in amino acids: CASSPLVAGDLDTQYF. CDR3 coding DNA: TGTGCCAGCTCACCACTTGTAGCGGGGGACCTAGATACGCAGTATTTT. V is TRBV18 and J is TRBJ2-3; 9 nucleotides line up with TRBD2. The CDR3 runs 16 residues. Germline CDR1 KGHSH, CDR2 LQKENI. V lost 1 base, J lost 5 bases, and 7 bases stayed unmatched.

The CDR3 region has the DNA TGTGCCAGCAGCTTAGTTGTGGCTCCGATAAAACTGTTTTTT. Its protein product is CASSLVVAPIKLFF. The chain joins TRBV11-2 to TRBJ1-4; D gene uncertain. Germline V gene lookup returns CDR1 SGHAT and CDR2 FQNNGV. Between the trimmed V and J ends, which lost 1 base and 10 bases, there was a span of 13 bases. The CDR3 loop spans 14 amino acids.

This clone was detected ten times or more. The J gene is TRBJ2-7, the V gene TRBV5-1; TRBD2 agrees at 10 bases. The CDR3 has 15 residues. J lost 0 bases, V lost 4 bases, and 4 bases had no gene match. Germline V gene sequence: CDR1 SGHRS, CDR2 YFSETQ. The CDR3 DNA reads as TGCGCCAGCAGCGTACTAGCGGGGTTCTCCTACGAGCAGTACTTC. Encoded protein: CASSVLAGFSYEQYF.

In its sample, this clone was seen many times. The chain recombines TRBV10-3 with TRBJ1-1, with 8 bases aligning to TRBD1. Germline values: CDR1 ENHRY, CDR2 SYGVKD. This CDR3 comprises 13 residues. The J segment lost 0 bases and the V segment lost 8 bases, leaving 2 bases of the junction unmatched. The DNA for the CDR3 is TGTGCCATCGGACAGGGTCTGAACACTGAAGCTTTCTTT. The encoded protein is CAIGQGLNTEAFF.

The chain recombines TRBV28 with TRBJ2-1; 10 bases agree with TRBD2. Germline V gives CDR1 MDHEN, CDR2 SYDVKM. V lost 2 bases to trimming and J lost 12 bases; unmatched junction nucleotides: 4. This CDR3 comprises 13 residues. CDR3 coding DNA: TGTGCCAGCAGTTTACCAGCTAGCGGGAGGCAGTTCTTC. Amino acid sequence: CASSLPASGRQFF.

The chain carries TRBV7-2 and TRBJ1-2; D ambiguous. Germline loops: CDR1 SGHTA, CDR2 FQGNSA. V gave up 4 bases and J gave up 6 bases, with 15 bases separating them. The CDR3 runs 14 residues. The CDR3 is CASSSMEGTHGYTF. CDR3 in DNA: TGTGCCAGCAGCTCAATGGAGGGTACCCATGGCTACACCTTC.

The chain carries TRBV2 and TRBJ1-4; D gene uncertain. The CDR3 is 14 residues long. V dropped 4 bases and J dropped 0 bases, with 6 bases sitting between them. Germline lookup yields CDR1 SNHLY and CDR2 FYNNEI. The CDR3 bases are TGTGCCAGCAGTGGAGGTTCAACTAATGAAAAACTGTTTTTT. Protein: CASSGGSTNEKLFF.

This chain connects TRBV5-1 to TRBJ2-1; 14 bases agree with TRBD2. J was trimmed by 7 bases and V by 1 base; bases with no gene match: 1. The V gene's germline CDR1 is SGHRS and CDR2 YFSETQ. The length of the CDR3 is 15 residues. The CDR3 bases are TGCGCCAGCAGCTTGAGGACTAGCGGGGGGAATGAGCAGTTCTTC. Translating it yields CASSLRTSGGNEQFF. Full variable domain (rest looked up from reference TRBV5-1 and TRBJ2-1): KAGVTQTPRYLIKTRGQQVTLSCSPISGHRSVSWYQQTPGQGLQFLFEYFSETQRNKGNFPGRFSGRQFSNSRSEMNVSTLELGDSALYLCASSLRTSGGNEQFFGPGTRLTVL.

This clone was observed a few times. The CDR3 sequence: CASSVGQGASHSPLHF. The DNA for the CDR3 is TGTGCCAGCAGCGTCGGACAGGGGGCAAGTCACTCACCCCTCCACTTT. V usage is TRBV9 and J usage is TRBJ1-6, with TRBD1 identical over 11 bases. This CDR3 is 16 amino acids long. Germline lookup yields CDR1 SGDLS and CDR2 YYNGEE. Trimming took 2 bases from V and 10 from J; bases not matched to a gene: 8.